A selection of T cell receptor beta chains follows, all from one sample in a study of neoadjuvant anti-PD-1 for oral cavity cancer. TCRdb keeps only in-frame clones here, not all; method: immunoSEQ multiplex PCR. The sample lists around 14,000 clones; roughly 70% were seen once. The input for sequencing was PBMCs, taken before nivolumab (anti-PD-1) treatment. Receptors were obtained from a person between 40 and 85 years old with oral cavity squamous cell carcinoma. Both conserved end residues are part of each CDR3. The order of the fields is J gene, clone size, D gene, V gene, CDR3 DNA, CDR3 protein. A D gene is named only where the DNA matches it firmly. Not all rows give a size; the values are once, few, many and, for expanded clones, a class.

TRBJ1-1,-,-,TRBV4-2,TGTGCCAGCAGCCAAGATCGGGGCTCATACACTGAAGCTTTCTTT,CASSQDRGSYTEAFF
TRBJ1-2,-,-,TRBV7-9,TGTGCCAGCAGCCCGTTCACAGCTTTGAATGGCTACACCTTC,CASSPFTALNGYTF
TRBJ2-7,-,-,TRBV10-3,TGTGCCATCAAGGAGGGAGGCGAGCAGTACTTC,CAIKEGGEQYF
TRBJ2-5,once,TRBD2,TRBV7-2,TGTGCCAGCAGCGGTAGAGGACTAGCGGGAGGGCGGGGAGAGACCCAGTACTTC,CASSGRGLAGGRGETQYF
TRBJ2-7,few,TRBD2,TRBV4-2,TGTGCCAGCAGAGCGGGAGGTCTTGGTCACTACGAGCAGTACTTC,CASRAGGLGHYEQYF
TRBJ1-6,-,TRBD1,TRBV5-1,TGCGCCAGCAGCTCTCGACAGGGTAATTCACCCCTCCACTTT,CASSSRQGNSPLHF
TRBJ2-4,-,-,TRBV4-1,TGCGCCAGCAGCCATGGTAGGACAGCCCCAAAAAACATTCAGTACTTC,CASSHGRTAPKNIQYF
TRBJ1-1,-,-,TRBV7-9,TGTGCCAGCAGCGCCCCAGGGAGGGAGGGCGTGAACACTGAAGCTTTCTTT,CASSAPGREGVNTEAFF
TRBJ2-3,-,-,TRBV4-1,TGCGCCAGCAGCCAGGAGAAGGATCGCACAGATACGCAGTATTTT,CASSQEKDRTDTQYF
TRBJ2-7,-,TRBD2,TRBV7-2,TGTGCCAGCAGCTTAAGACTAGCGGGAGCGCATGACGAGCAGTACTTC,CASSLRLAGAHDEQYF
TRBJ1-2,-,TRBD1,TRBV6-1,TGTGCCAGCAGTGAAGAGGGGACAGAGACCAACTATGGCTACACCTTC,CASSEEGTETNYGYTF
TRBJ2-1,-,-,TRBV7-2,TGTGCCAGCAGCTTAGCGTGGGACCGACCCTACTTCAATGAGCAGTTCTTC,CASSLAWDRPYFNEQFF
TRBJ1-2,-,-,TRBV19,TGTGCCAGTAGGAGCCGAGCCGGGGTAGGCTACACCTTC,CASRSRAGVGYTF
TRBJ2-1,-,-,TRBV6-6,TGTGCCAGCACGGCTAACTCCTACAATGAGCAGTTCTTC,CASTANSYNEQFF
TRBJ1-2,-,-,TRBV5-1,TGCGCCAGCAGCTTGTCCGGGGGCGACTATGGCTACACCTTC,CASSLSGGDYGYTF
TRBJ2-1,-,TRBD2,TRBV10-3,TGTGCCATCAGTATTACTAGCGGGAGGGCCGATGAGCAGTTCTTC,CAISITSGRADEQFF
TRBJ1-1,-,-,TRBV9,TGTGCCAGCAGCCTAAGTGGGGAGGCTGATGAAGCTTTCTTT,CASSLSGEADEAFF
TRBJ2-3,-,-,TRBV2,TGTGCCAGCGACTCATATACGCAGTATTTT,CASDSYTQYF
TRBJ2-2,-,-,TRBV2,TGTGCCAGCGCTGGACTCTTCACCGGGGAGCTGTTTTTT,CASAGLFTGELFF
TRBJ2-7,-,-,TRBV19,TGTGCCAGTAGTAATGGGGTAGGCCGAGGGTACGAGCAGTACTTC,CASSNGVGRGYEQYF
TRBJ1-4,-,-,TRBV7-8,TGTGCCAGCGGCCAACTCGGCGAAAAACTGTTTTTT,CASGQLGEKLFF
TRBJ2-3,-,TRBD2,TRBV10-2,TGCGCCAGTCGACTAGCGGGGGCAGATACGCAGTATTTT,CASRLAGADTQYF
TRBJ1-1,few,TRBD1,TRBV11-2,TGTGCCAGCAGCTTAGTGGGGACAGGGACTGAAGCTTTCTTT,CASSLVGTGTEAFF
TRBJ1-5,-,-,TRBV2,TGTGCCAGCAGGAATTCAGTGGGTCAGCCCCAGCATTTT,CASRNSVGQPQHF
TRBJ2-7,-,TRBD2,TRBV10-1,TGCGCCAGCAGTTCTAGCGGGGGGGCCAACGAGCAGTACTTC,CASSSSGGANEQYF
TRBJ2-7,-,TRBD1,TRBV19,TGTGCCAGTAGTCCCGGGGACAGGGTAGGGGAGCAGTACTTC,CASSPGDRVGEQYF
TRBJ2-1,-,-,TRBV2,TGTGCCAGCAGTGATCCCAACTACAATGAGCAGTTCTTC,CASSDPNYNEQFF
TRBJ1-5,-,-,TRBV5-1,TGCGCCAGCAGCTTGGATGGGGATCAGCCCCAGCATTTT,CASSLDGDQPQHF
TRBJ2-4,-,TRBD2,TRBV4-2,TGTGCCAGCAGCCAACCCGAGACTAGCGGGATGACCTTAGCCAAAAACATTCAGTACTTC,CASSQPETSGMTLAKNIQYF
TRBJ2-5,-,-,TRBV6-5,TGTGCCAGCGGGTTCGGATACCAAGAGACCCAGTACTTC,CASGFGYQETQYF
TRBJ1-5,-,-,TRBV30,TGTGCCTGGAGAGGCAGAGAGGTGAGCAATCAGCCCCAGCATTTT,CAWRGREVSNQPQHF
TRBJ2-2,few,TRBD2,TRBV7-9,TGTGCCAGCAGCTTACTTGCGGGGGCCGGGGAGCTGTTTTTT,CASSLLAGAGELFF
TRBJ1-2,few,-,TRBV19,TGTGCCACCTCCTCTGACGGAAACTATGGCTACACCTTC,CATSSDGNYGYTF
TRBJ2-3,once,-,TRBV9,TGTGCCAGCAGCCTAAGGGGGGTGGGTCGAGCTAGCACAGATACGCAGTATTTT,CASSLRGVGRASTDTQYF
TRBJ2-7,once,-,TRBV11-2,TGTGCCAGCAGCTTAGATTGGGGCAGGGACTACGAGCAGTACTTC,CASSLDWGRDYEQYF
TRBJ1-3,-,-,TRBV2,TGTGCCAGCCGGGAGGGCAGGAACACCATATATTTT,CASREGRNTIYF
TRBJ1-1,-,-,TRBV7-2,TGTGCCAGCAGCTTAGGTCCGGAAGCAAACACTGAAGCTTTCTTT,CASSLGPEANTEAFF
TRBJ2-1,-,TRBD1,TRBV5-4,TGTGCCAGCAGCCGCAAAGACAGGGCCGATGAGCAGTTCTTC,CASSRKDRADEQFF
TRBJ2-7,-,-,TRBV4-1,TGCGCCAGCAGCCAAGTGGGGGGTAGGAACCGCTTTAGTCCCTACGAGCAGTACTTC,CASSQVGGRNRFSPYEQYF
TRBJ1-3,few,-,TRBV5-4,TGTGCCAGCAGCTTGGACCTGCTCTCTGGAAACACCATATATTTT,CASSLDLLSGNTIYF
TRBJ2-1,-,TRBD2,TRBV19,TGTGCCAGTAGTATTTCCGGGACTAGCGGTTACAATGAGCAGTTCTTC,CASSISGTSGYNEQFF
TRBJ1-2,few,-,TRBV28,TGTGCCACCCCCGCCGGTTCTGGCTACACCTTC,CATPAGSGYTF
TRBJ2-2,-,-,TRBV5-4,TGTGCCAGCAGCTTGGCTCTGGGAGGGGGAGCCGGGGAGCTGTTTTTT,CASSLALGGGAGELFF
TRBJ1-3,few,-,TRBV2,TGTGCCAGCAGTGGACAGGAAGGGAACTCTGGAAACACCATATATTTT,CASSGQEGNSGNTIYF
TRBJ2-7,-,TRBD2,TRBV11-2,TGTGCCAGCAGCCGGGGGGGGTACGAGCAGTACTTC,CASSRGGYEQYF
TRBJ1-1,-,TRBD1,TRBV5-6,TGTGCCAGCAGCTTGGACAGGGGGCTCCCGAACACTGAAGCTTTCTTT,CASSLDRGLPNTEAFF
TRBJ1-2,-,TRBD1,TRBV7-7,TGTGCCAGCAGCTTGGGGGGACAGGACAAATATGGCTACACCTTC,CASSLGGQDKYGYTF
TRBJ2-3,-,TRBD2,TRBV12-5,TGTGCTAGTGGTTTGGTACTTTCTAGCGGCCACCCTGATACGCAGTATTTT,CASGLVLSSGHPDTQYF
TRBJ2-1,-,-,TRBV6-5,TGTGCCAGCAGTTACTCTGGGCGTAATGAGCAGTTCTTC,CASSYSGRNEQFF
TRBJ1-6,-,TRBD1,TRBV7-2,TGTGCCAGCAGCCGCGGGACAGCAAATTCACCCCTCCACTTT,CASSRGTANSPLHF
TRBJ2-1,few,-,TRBV9,TGTGCCAGCAGCGTAGCAAGGGCCTCCTACAATGAGCAGTTCTTC,CASSVARASYNEQFF
TRBJ2-1,once,-,TRBV5-1,TGCGCCAGCAGCTTGAGGACAGCCTCCTACAATGAGCAGTTCTTC,CASSLRTASYNEQFF
TRBJ1-1,-,TRBD1,TRBV19,TGTGCCAGTAGGAACCTCCCGGGACAGACCTCGAACACTGAAGCTTTCTTT,CASRNLPGQTSNTEAFF
TRBJ2-1,once,TRBD2,TRBV2,TGTGCCAGCAGTGCAAGCCCGGGACTAGCTCACCATGAGCAGTTCTTC,CASSASPGLAHHEQFF